The 2 T cell receptor beta chains below all came from one sample that was sequenced in a study of T-cell memory formation after mild COVID-19. One entry per CDR3 protein results from TCRdb running MiXCR on the 5' RACE reads. Of roughly 100,000 distinct CDR3 sequences in the sample, about a sixth were seen once. The source material was PBMCs or a T cell subset sorted from them (not recorded which). The receptor source for this set is an adult woman who had mild COVID-19 (a few samples of this study predate the infection). Cell type and time point are not known.

This clonotype was seen ten or more times. The chain joins TRBV20-1 to TRBJ1-1, with D possibly matching TRBD1 (5 bases). Trimming cost V 0 bases and J 10 bases, with 18 bases left between them. Per the germline V gene, CDR1 is DFQATT and CDR2 is SNEGSKA (reference sequence). The CDR3 has 14 residues. The CDR3 DNA sequence: TGCAGTGCTAGAGATTGGGACGGGATTTTTGTAGCTTTCTTT. This encodes CSARDWDGIFVAFF.

This rearrangement joins TRBV20-1 to TRBJ1-4; no definite D call. Trimming stripped 2 bases from V and 5 bases from J, with 9 bases between. The CDR3 runs to 13 residues. Germline V gene sequence: CDR1 DFQATT, CDR2 SNEGSKA (reference sequence). CDR3 sequence reads: CSARFERNEKLFF. The CDR3 region has the DNA TGCAGTGCTAGATTCGAGAGGAATGAAAAACTGTTTTTT.